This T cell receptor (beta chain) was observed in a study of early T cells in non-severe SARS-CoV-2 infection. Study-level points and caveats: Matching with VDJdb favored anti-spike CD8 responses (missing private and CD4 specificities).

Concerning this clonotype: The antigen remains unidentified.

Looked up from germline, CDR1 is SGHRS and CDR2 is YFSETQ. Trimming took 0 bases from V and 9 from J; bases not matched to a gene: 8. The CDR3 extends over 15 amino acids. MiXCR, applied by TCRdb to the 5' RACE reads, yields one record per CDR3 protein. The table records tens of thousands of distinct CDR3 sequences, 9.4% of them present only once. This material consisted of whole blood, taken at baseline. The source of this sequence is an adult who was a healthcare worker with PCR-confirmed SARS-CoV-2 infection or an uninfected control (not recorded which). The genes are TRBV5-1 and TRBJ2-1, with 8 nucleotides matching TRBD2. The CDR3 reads CASSLEGLGGGEQFF. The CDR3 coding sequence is TGCGCCAGCAGCTTGGAGGGACTAGGTGGGGGTGAGCAGTTCTTC. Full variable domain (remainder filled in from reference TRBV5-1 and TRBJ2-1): KAGVTQTPRYLIKTRGQQVTLSCSPISGHRSVSWYQQTPGQGLQFLFEYFSETQRNKGNFPGRFSGRQFSNSRSEMNVSTLELGDSALYLCASSLEGLGGGEQFFGPGTRLTVL.